There are many counts of the clone carrying this T cell receptor beta chain. Antigen unknown. The data are from a study of T-cell reconstitution after alpha-beta-depleted transplantation in children. Study-wide results and limits: Recipient T cells and thymic progenitors that survived were the source of the high TCRbeta diversity seen at day 60 in some patients.

A TCRbeta library incorporating unique molecular identifiers was prepared. TCRdb itself ran the PCR reads through MiXCR, one entry per CDR3 protein. Among around 700,000 distinct CDR3 sequences listed, 13% were seen once. Germline loops: CDR1 DFQATT, CDR2 SNEGSKA (reference sequence). Between the trimmed V and J ends, which lost 0 bases and 1 base, there was a span of 9 bases. The CDR3 totals 14 residues. This TCR derives from a girl aged 2-15 years with congenital amegakaryocytic thrombocytopenia, due to receive a stem cell transplant. The source was PBMCs, collected before TCRalphabeta/CD19-depleted stem cell transplant. The chain carries TRBV20-1 and TRBJ1-1; D might be TRBD1 (5 bases). The CDR3 coding sequence is TGCAGTGCTAGAGATCCAGGGCGGAACACTGAAGCTTTCTTT. Encoded protein: CSARDPGRNTEAFF.